This T cell receptor beta chain came from a study of CD8 T cells in Susac syndrome. Random hexamers were used to reverse transcribe the RNA input (roughly 0.5 to 1 ug). TCRdb reanalysed the immunoSEQ multiplex PCR reads using MiXCR and keeps one entry per CDR3 protein. The table records under 80,000 distinct CDR3 sequences, approximately 94% of them present only once. V shed 3 bases, J shed 6 bases, and the junction held 9 bases outside the gene matches. This CDR3 region has 15 residues. The germline V gene encodes CDR1 SGHDT and CDR2 YYEEEE. The sequence derives from a human donor with Susac syndrome. The V and J genes are TRBV5-6 and TRBJ2-3; 8 nucleotides match TRBD1. The specimen was CD4+ T cells from PBMCs. The DNA of the CDR3 is TGTGCCAGCAGCTGGCGGACAGGGACCTTGGATACGCAGTATTTT. Amino acids: CASSWRTGTLDTQYF.